This T cell receptor beta chain was recorded in a study of T cell responses to AZD1222 COVID-19 vaccine. Study-wide background: It was second doses at about 4 or about 12 weeks that were pooled. Findings and limits, study-wide: Clonal diversity may have been underestimated in mostly white British donors. The span of vaccine-associated CD4 TCRs extended across spike, with dominance at 160-218 and 743-854.

Germline CDR1 and CDR2: SGHTS and YDEGEE. The CDR3 is 15 amino acids. V gave up 2 bases and J gave up 8 bases, with 17 bases separating them. This table comes from immunoSEQ multiplex PCR, and its TCRdb copy is limited to in-frame clones, with some not included. The data hold more than 150,000 clones, with 90% observed a single time. This clone was counted once. Its antigen is undetermined. Sequenced here: peripheral blood, sampled on day 0 of AZD1222 vaccination. The clonotype originates from an adult in good health. The chain carries TRBV5-8 and TRBJ2-1; maybe TRBD2 (6 bases). The CDR3 here is CASSLTTSQVDEQFF. The CDR3 coding sequence is TGTGCCAGCAGCTTAACGACTAGTCAAGTCGATGAGCAGTTCTTC.